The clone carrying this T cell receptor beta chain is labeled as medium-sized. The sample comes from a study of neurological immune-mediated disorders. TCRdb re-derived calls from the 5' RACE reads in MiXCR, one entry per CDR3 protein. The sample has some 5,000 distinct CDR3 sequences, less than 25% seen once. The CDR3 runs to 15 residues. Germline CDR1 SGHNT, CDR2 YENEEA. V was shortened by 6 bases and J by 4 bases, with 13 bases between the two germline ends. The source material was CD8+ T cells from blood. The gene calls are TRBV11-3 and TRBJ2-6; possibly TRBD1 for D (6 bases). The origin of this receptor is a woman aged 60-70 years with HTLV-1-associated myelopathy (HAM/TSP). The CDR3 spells CASRRQASGANVLTF. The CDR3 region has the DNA TGTGCCAGCAGGCGACAGGCGAGCGGGGCCAACGTCCTGACTTTC. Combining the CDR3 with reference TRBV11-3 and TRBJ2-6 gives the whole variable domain EAGVVQSPRYKIIEKKQPVAFWCNPISGHNTLYWYLQNLGQGPELLIRYENEEAVDDSQLPKDRFSAERLKGVDSTLKIQPAELGDSAVYLCASRRQASGANVLTFGAGSRLTVL.